The T cell receptor (beta chain) under discussion was sequenced for a study of cytomegalovirus exposure and HLA in healthy donors. 60 Vbeta and 13 Jbeta primers were used in PCR. Libraries were prepared by immunoSEQ multiplex PCR; TCRdb keeps only in-frame clonotypes and omits some of them. The top ten clones hold around 1% of a sample with roughly 200,000 clones, roughly 87% of them seen once. The CDR3 is 14 amino acids. Germline V gene lookup returns CDR1 SGHTA and CDR2 FQGTGA. V shed 2 bases and J shed 3 bases, with 7 bases lying between them. This clone was recorded once. This TCR came from a boy aged 2 to 10 in good health and CMV-seronegative. This chain uses TRBV7-3 with TRBJ2-2; no firm D call. The sequencing input was PBMCs. The CDR3 nucleotides are TGTGCCAGCAGCTTATTCCCCGACACCGGGGAGCTGTTTTTT. Protein: CASSLFPDTGELFF.